The present T cell receptor beta chain was sequenced within a study of Ad26.COV2.S vaccination and SARS-CoV-2 variants. As for the study in general: Participants got Ad26.COV2.S intramuscularly, once or twice 56 days apart.

The treatment denotes: 15 to 20 received Ad26.COV2.S at low or high dose, single or two shots; about 5 received placebo; per-sample allocation not given. Sampling took place 63 days after the first vaccine or placebo injection. Per the germline V gene, CDR1 is SGDLS and CDR2 is YYNGEE. CDR3 size: 16 residues. The V and J ends lost 1 base and 6 bases, in that order; junction bases with no gene match: 7. Generated by immunoSEQ multiplex PCR, the TCRdb table keeps only in-frame clones and is missing some. Of roughly 680,000 clones listed, about 90% were seen once; the top ten hold approximately 1.5%. The chain is built from TRBV9 and TRBJ1-6; 7 bases fit TRBD1. This clonotype originated in a person between 18 and 59 years old who received the Ad26.COV2.S COVID-19 vaccine or a placebo. The sample here was peripheral blood, taken in a trial of Ad26.COV2.S vaccine versus placebo. The CDR3 loop is CASSVRVRQGNSPLHF. The DNA of the CDR3 is TGTGCCAGCAGCGTAAGGGTTCGACAGGGTAATTCACCCCTCCACTTT.